In this sample, the clone carrying this T cell receptor beta chain turned up many times. As yet, its antigen is unknown. V was pared by 2 bases and J by 4 bases, with 7 bases of the junction left unmatched. Germline loops: CDR1 ENHRY, CDR2 SYGVKD. This CDR3 is built from 15 residues. The sample comes from a study of early T cells in non-severe SARS-CoV-2 infection. Study in general: Sequencing of bulk RNA from unsorted whole blood was done, without chain pairing. Notes on the study in general: The study's VDJdb matching favored anti-spike CD8 responses and missed private and CD4 specificities.

Individually, cDNA molecules had unique molecular identifiers attached to them. TCRdb ran MiXCR on the 5' RACE reads and lists one entry per CDR3 protein. The data contain more than 35,000 distinct CDR3 sequences, 5.8% of them singletons. The gene calls are TRBV10-3 and TRBJ2-7; TRBD2 agrees at 8 bases. The sample comprised whole blood. The receptor was isolated from an adult who was a healthcare worker with PCR-confirmed SARS-CoV-2 infection or an uninfected control (not recorded which). CDR3 region: CAISEPGLEVYEQYF. Written as DNA, the CDR3 is TGTGCCATCAGTGAGCCGGGACTAGAGGTTTACGAGCAGTACTTC.